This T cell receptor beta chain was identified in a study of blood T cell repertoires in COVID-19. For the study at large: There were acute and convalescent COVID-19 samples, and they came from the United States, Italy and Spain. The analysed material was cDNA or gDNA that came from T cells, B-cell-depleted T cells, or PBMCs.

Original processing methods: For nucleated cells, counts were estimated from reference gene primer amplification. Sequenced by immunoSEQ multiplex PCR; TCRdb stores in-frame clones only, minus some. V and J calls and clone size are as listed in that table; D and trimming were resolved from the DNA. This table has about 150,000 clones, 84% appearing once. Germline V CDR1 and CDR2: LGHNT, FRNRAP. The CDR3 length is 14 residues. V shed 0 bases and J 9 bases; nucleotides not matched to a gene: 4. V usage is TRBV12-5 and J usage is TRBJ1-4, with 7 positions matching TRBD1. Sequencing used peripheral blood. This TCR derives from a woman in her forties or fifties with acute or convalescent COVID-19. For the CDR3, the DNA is TGTGCTAGTGGTTTGGTAACAGGGGTCAAAAAACTGTTTTTT. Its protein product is CASGLVTGVKKLFF.